The TCR beta chain under discussion was sequenced for a study of shared clonotypes between healthy human individuals. Sequencing was performed with immunoSEQ multiplex PCR; in TCRdb, only in-frame clones are kept and a portion is missing. Of about 460,000 clones listed, approximately 77% were seen once; the top ten hold around 11%. General study findings and limits: Sequencing depth was a factor that was expected to affect clonotype sharing among donors.

This clone showed up just a few times. The target antigen is unknown. Trimming removed 5 bases from V and 5 bases from J, with 12 bases in between. The CDR3 runs to 13 residues. From germline, CDR1 is SGHRS and CDR2 YFSETQ. Sequenced input: PBMCs. The source of this sequence is a woman in her thirties or forties in good health. Some clones in this sample may be carry-over from other donors' samples. The chain carries TRBV5-1 and TRBJ2-3; a weak D match, TRBD2 (5 bases). The CDR3 DNA reads TGCGCCAGCAGGAAAGCGGCCCAAGATACGCAGTATTTT. It translates to CASRKAAQDTQYF.